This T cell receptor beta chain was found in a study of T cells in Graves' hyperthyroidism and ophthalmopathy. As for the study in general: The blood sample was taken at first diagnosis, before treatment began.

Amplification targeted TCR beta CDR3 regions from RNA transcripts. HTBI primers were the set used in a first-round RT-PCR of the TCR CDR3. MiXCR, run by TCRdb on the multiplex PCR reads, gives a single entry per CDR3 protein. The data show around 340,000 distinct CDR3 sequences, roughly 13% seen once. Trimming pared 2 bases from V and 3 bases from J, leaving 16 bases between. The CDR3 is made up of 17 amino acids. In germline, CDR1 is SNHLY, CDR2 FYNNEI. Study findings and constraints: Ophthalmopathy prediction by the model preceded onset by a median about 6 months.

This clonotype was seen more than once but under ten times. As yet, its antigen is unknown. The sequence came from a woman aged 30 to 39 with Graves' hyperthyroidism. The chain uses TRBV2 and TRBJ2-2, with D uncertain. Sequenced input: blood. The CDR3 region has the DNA TGTGCCAGCAGTGAATGGAGCAGGTACCCCCACACCGGGGAGCTGTTTTTT. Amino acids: CASSEWSRYPHTGELFF.